The T cell receptor (beta chain) described here comes from a study of blood T cell repertoires in COVID-19. About the study: T cells, B-cell-depleted T cells, or PBMCs supplied cDNA or gDNA.

Clones were read by immunoSEQ multiplex PCR, and TCRdb kept only the in-frame ones, dropping some. This sample carries 150,000 or so clones, approximately 83% of them seen once, and the ten largest clones take roughly 5%. The study recruited people aged roughly 18 to 100 years across roughly 23 US areas. Participants reported their clinical history, and cohort assignment relied on those reports. Exposed participants encountered a COVID-19 case during the 2 weeks preceding study entry. The V gene lost 3 bases and the J gene lost 1 base, with 14 bases spanning the gap. Germline V gene sequence: CDR1 KGHSH, CDR2 LQKENI. This CDR3 contains 16 residues.

The origin of this receptor is a man between 65 and 79 years old who had been exposed to COVID-19. The specimen was PBMCs or T cells enriched from blood (not recorded which). The chain has TRBV18 and TRBJ2-3, with a weak D call TRBD1 (5 bases). The CDR3 DNA sequence: TGTGCCAGCTCACCTAGTCGGGTAGGGGGCACAGATACGCAGTATTTT. It yields the protein CASSPSRVGGTDTQYF. The full variable domain, rest sourced from reference TRBV18 and TRBJ2-3, is NAGVMQNPRHLVRRRGQEARLRCSPMKGHSHVYWYRQLPEEGLKFMVYLQKENIIDESGMPKERFSAEFPKEGPSILRIQQVVRGDSAAYFCASSPSRVGGTDTQYFGPGTRLTVL.